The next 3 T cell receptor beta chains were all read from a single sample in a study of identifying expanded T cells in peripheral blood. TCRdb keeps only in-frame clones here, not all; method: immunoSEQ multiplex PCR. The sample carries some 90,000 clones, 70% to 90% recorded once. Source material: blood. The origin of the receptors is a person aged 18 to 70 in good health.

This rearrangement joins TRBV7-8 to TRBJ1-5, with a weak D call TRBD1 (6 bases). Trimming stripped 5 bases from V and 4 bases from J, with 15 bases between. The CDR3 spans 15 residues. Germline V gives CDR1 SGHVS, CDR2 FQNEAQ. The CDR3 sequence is CASSLHGQTNQPQHF. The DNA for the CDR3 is TGTGCCAGCAGCCTACACGGACAGACTAATCAGCCCCAGCATTTT.

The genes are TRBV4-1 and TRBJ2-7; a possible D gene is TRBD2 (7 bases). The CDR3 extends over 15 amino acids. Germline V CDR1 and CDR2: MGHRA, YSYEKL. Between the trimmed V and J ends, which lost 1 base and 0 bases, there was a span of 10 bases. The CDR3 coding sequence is TGCGCCAGCAGCCAAGCAAGGGGGGGCTCCTACGAGCAGTACTTC. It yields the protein CASSQARGGSYEQYF.

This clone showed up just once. For the CDR3, the DNA is TGCAGGGGGGGTTTCGGCACTGAAGCTTTCTTT. The encoded protein is CRGGFGTEAFF. The chain recombines TRBV20-1 with TRBJ1-1; D may be TRBD1 (5 bases). CDR1 is DFQATT, CDR2 SNEGSKA, per germline (reference sequence). The CDR3 runs 11 residues.